A single sample is the source of the 11 T cell receptor beta chains below, sequenced in a study of blood T cell repertoires in COVID-19. Method: immunoSEQ multiplex PCR; TCRdb's copy keeps in-frame clones and lacks some. The sample lists over 350,000 clones, 75% to 90% occurring once. The sequencing input was peripheral blood. These receptors came from a woman in her 30s with active or convalescent COVID-19.

The gene calls are TRBV6-6 and TRBJ1-1, with a possible D match to TRBD1 (6 bases). The V end was cut by 2 bases, the J end by 4 bases, with 8 bases between. The germline V gene has CDR1 MNHNY and CDR2 SVGAGI (reference sequence). CDR3 length: 13 amino acids. CDR3 DNA: TGTGCCAGCAGTTACCAGGGGAGCACTGAAGCTTTCTTT. Translating gives CASSYQGSTEAFF.

This sequence joins TRBV5-6 and TRBJ2-1, with 11 bases that match TRBD2. CDR3 length: 16 amino acids. The ends lost 4 bases at V and 2 bases at J; junction bases unmatched: 5. The V gene's germline CDR1 is SGHDT and CDR2 YYEEEE. This chain's CDR3 is CASSIGTSGPYNEQFF. The CDR3, as DNA: TGTGCCAGCAGCATTGGGACTAGCGGCCCCTACAATGAGCAGTTCTTC.

The CDR3 DNA reads TGTGCCAGCAGTGACGGTCAGGGCCTTGCTGGGGCCAACGTCCTGACTTTC. This encodes CASSDGQGLAGANVLTF. The genes are TRBV25-1 and TRBJ2-6, with D possibly being TRBD1 (5 bases). Germline CDR1 MGHDK, CDR2 SYGVNS. With 3 bases removed from V and 2 bases from J, the gap between germline ends came to 14 bases. CDR3 length: 17 amino acids.

The rearrangement links TRBV4-1 to TRBJ2-5; D ambiguous. Trimming removed 2 bases from V and 0 bases from J, with 10 bases in between. The CDR3 has 15 residues. Germline V CDR1 and CDR2: MGHRA, YSYEKL. The CDR3 DNA reads TGCGCCAGCAGCCAATCCCCGGCGGACCAAGAGACCCAGTACTTC. Protein: CASSQSPADQETQYF.

V is TRBV5-1 and J is TRBJ1-1; 9 nucleotides match TRBD1. CDR1 is SGHRS and CDR2 is YFSETQ in the germline V gene. The CDR3 contains 15 residues. With V trimmed by 4 bases and J by 1 base, 5 bases remained unmatched. DNA of the CDR3: TGCGCCAGCAGCACGGAGGGACAGGGGAACACTGAAGCTTTCTTT. This codes for CASSTEGQGNTEAFF.

The genes are TRBV2 and TRBJ2-1, with 11 bases fitting TRBD2. V trimming: 8 bases; J trimming: 2 bases; junction bases outside the gene matches: 14. This CDR3 comprises 18 residues. In germline, CDR1 is SNHLY, CDR2 FYNNEI. The CDR3 loop reads CASPELLAGGSPYNEQFF. The CDR3 nucleotides are TGTGCCAGCCCTGAGCTGCTAGCGGGAGGAAGCCCCTACAATGAGCAGTTCTTC.

The J gene is TRBJ1-2, the V gene TRBV27; D remains unclear. This CDR3 is 15 amino acids long. Germline lookup yields CDR1 MNHEY and CDR2 SMNVEV (reference sequence). V lost 4 bases and J lost 4, with 16 bases in between. The DNA of the CDR3 is TGTGCCAGCAGTTCCCCGTCGCTCGGGATCTATGGCTACACCTTC. Its protein product is CASSSPSLGIYGYTF.

This clone has just one count. The rearrangement uses TRBV6-6 and TRBJ1-1, with D unclear. This CDR3 has 15 amino acids. Germline lookup yields CDR1 MNHNY and CDR2 SVGAGI (reference sequence). V dropped 0 bases and J dropped 5 bases, with 13 bases sitting between them. In nucleotides, the CDR3 is TGTGCCAGCAGTTACTCGAACAACTGGAGTACTGAAGCTTTCTTT. Its protein is CASSYSNNWSTEAFF.

This clone was counted only a few times. The V and J genes are TRBV7-6 and TRBJ1-3; D remains ambiguous. From germline, CDR1 is SGHVS and CDR2 FNYEAQ. Trimming took off 5 bases at V and 0 bases at J, with 11 bases between the two ends. The length of the CDR3 is 15 residues. The CDR3 region is CASSLNSPSGNTIYF. The CDR3, as DNA: TGTGCCAGCAGCCTCAATAGCCCCTCTGGAAACACCATATATTTT.

Regarding this clone: The same CDR3 can be traced to other DNA sequences in this sample. The chain combines TRBV30 with TRBJ1-3; maybe TRBD1 (5 bases). V shed 0 bases and J shed 0 bases, with 6 bases lying between them. Germline V gives CDR1 GTSNPN, CDR2 SVGIG (reference sequence). The CDR3 totals 14 residues. For the CDR3, the DNA is TGTGCCTGGAGTGTAGACAGCTCTGGAAACACCATATATTTT. It translates to CAWSVDSSGNTIYF. The whole variable domain, filled in from reference TRBV30 and TRBJ1-3, reads SQTIHQWPATLVQPVGSPLSLECTVEGTSNPNLYWYRQAAGRGLQLLFYSVGIGQISSEVPQNLSASRPQDRQFILSSKKLLLSDSGFYLCAWSVDSSGNTIYFGEGSWLTVV.

The chain joins TRBV9 to TRBJ2-5, with 11 bases aligning to TRBD1. J lost 4 bases, V lost 4 bases, and 9 bases had no gene match. The germline CDR1 and CDR2 sequences are SGDLS and YYNGEE. The CDR3 has 16 amino acids. The CDR3 DNA is TGTGCCAGCAGCTCAAACCCCGGGACAGGGGGAGAGACCCAGTACTTC. It yields the protein CASSSNPGTGGETQYF.